Detailed here is one T cell receptor beta chain. Germline V gives CDR1 SEHNR, CDR2 FQNEAQ (reference sequence). This CDR3 has 15 amino acids. V dropped 2 bases and J dropped 1 base, with 8 bases sitting between them. The data were obtained in a study of blood T cell repertoires in COVID-19. About the research overall: Sites across the United States, Italy and Spain contributed samples from acute and convalescent COVID-19. PBMCs, B-cell-depleted T cells, or T cells provided the cDNA or gDNA that made up the material.

In Seattle, patients joined the study during active infection and were tracked longitudinally. In the authors' methods: Reference gene primers were amplified, and this amplification served to estimate nucleated cell counts. Some clones are missing from TCRdb's copy, which holds only in-frame ones; the method was immunoSEQ multiplex PCR. Clone size and the V and J calls come from that table; the DNA yielded D and trimming. Among about 350,000 clones listed, about 90% were seen once. The TCR sequence derives from a woman in her 70s with COVID-19, enrolled during active disease. The rearrangement joins TRBV7-9 to TRBJ1-4, with D possibly matching TRBD1 (5 bases). Specimen: peripheral blood. CDR3 loop: CASSLYGGTNEKLFF. The CDR3 DNA follows: TGTGCCAGCAGCTTATACGGGGGAACTAATGAAAAACTGTTTTTT.